These 6 T cell receptor beta chains were all obtained from the same sample, sequenced in a study of stem cell transplantation in POMP-related autoinflammatory disease. Clones were read by immunoSEQ multiplex PCR, and TCRdb kept only the in-frame ones, dropping some. The data show 6,500 to 10,000 clones, about nine tenths seen once. Material: CD8+ T cells from PBMCs, obtained after stem cell transplantation. The receptors here all came from a human patient with POMP-related autoinflammation and immune dysregulation (PRAID). Some of these T cells may belong to the graft donor.

V and J are TRBV19 and TRBJ2-3; a possible D gene is TRBD2 (6 bases). Germline loops: CDR1 LNHDA, CDR2 SQIVND (reference sequence). V lost 5 bases to trimming and J lost 7 bases, with 19 bases between them. The CDR3 totals 15 residues. CDR3 in amino acids: CASSFRLAGPHTQYF. CDR3 bases: TGTGCCAGTAGTTTCCGACTGGCGGGACCGCATACGCAGTATTTT.

The J gene is TRBJ2-5, the V gene TRBV11-2; 8 positions match TRBD1. J lost 9 bases, V lost 3 bases, and 9 bases had no gene match. The V gene's germline CDR1 is SGHAT and CDR2 FQNNGV. This CDR3 contains 14 residues. The CDR3 region has the DNA TGTGCCAGCAGCTTGGGAACAGGGGGATTGTCCCAGTACTTC. Its protein is CASSLGTGGLSQYF.

The chain uses TRBV27 and TRBJ1-3; D gene ambiguous. Trimming stripped 0 bases from V and 2 bases from J, with 8 bases between. The CDR3 runs to 15 residues. The germline V gene encodes CDR1 MNHEY and CDR2 SMNVEV (reference sequence). The CDR3 reads CASSLSLPPGNTIYF. CDR3 sequence (DNA): TGTGCCAGCAGTTTATCCCTCCCACCTGGAAACACCATATATTTT.

The chain recombines TRBV11-2 with TRBJ2-3; weak D call: TRBD1 (6 bases). V dropped 3 bases and J dropped 2 bases, with 18 bases sitting between them. This CDR3 has 17 amino acids. CDR1 is SGHAT and CDR2 is FQNNGV in the germline V gene. CDR3 sequence: CASSLATGILVTDTQYF. In DNA form, the CDR3 reads TGTGCCAGCAGCTTGGCTACAGGGATTCTGGTCACAGATACGCAGTATTTT. The complete variable domain, with remaining parts taken from reference TRBV11-2 and TRBJ2-3, reads EAGVAQSPRYKIIEKRQSVAFWCNPISGHATLYWYQQILGQGPKLLIQFQNNGVVDDSQLPKDRFSAERLKGVDSTLKIQPAKLEDSAVYLCASSLATGILVTDTQYFGPGTRLTVL.

By share, this clone ranks as large. V is TRBV6-5 and J is TRBJ1-3; maybe TRBD1 (5 bases). The germline V gene encodes CDR1 MNHEY and CDR2 SVGAGI. The ends were cut back, 2 bases at V and 7 bases at J, with 9 bases in the middle. This CDR3 region has 13 residues. As DNA, the CDR3 is TGTGCCAGCAGTTACGGGGAGGGGAACACCATATATTTT. Its translation: CASSYGEGNTIYF.

CDR3 nucleotide sequence: TGCGCCAGCAGTGATGAGAGCACAGATACGCAGTATTTT. It codes for CASSDESTDTQYF. The chain uses TRBV10-2 and TRBJ2-3; D remains unclear. CDR1 and CDR2 from the germline V gene are WSHSY and SAAADI. The V gene lost 3 bases and the J gene lost 0 bases, with 4 bases spanning the gap. This CDR3 has 13 residues.